This T cell receptor beta chain appears in the sequencing data of a study of blood T cell repertoires in COVID-19. Overall study: The United States, Italy and Spain provided the acute and convalescent COVID-19 samples. In each case, the material was cDNA or gDNA derived from T cells, B-cell-depleted T cells, or PBMCs.

TCRdb's copy holds only in-frame clones and misses some; the assay was immunoSEQ multiplex PCR. This repertoire shows approximately 290,000 clones, approximately 91% found once; its top ten account for around 2.2%. It was during active infection that Seattle patients were enrolled and then longitudinally followed. The V gene end was trimmed by 4 bases and the J gene end by 7 bases; junction bases not matched to a gene: 1. Per the germline V gene, CDR1 is SGHDN and CDR2 is FVKESK. The CDR3 extends over 12 amino acids. Input material: peripheral blood. The origin of this receptor is a woman aged 25 to 39 with COVID-19, enrolled during active disease. This sequence joins TRBV14 and TRBJ2-7; 10 nucleotides align to TRBD2. The CDR3 protein is CASSPGLAEQYF. In DNA form, the CDR3 reads TGTGCCAGCAGCCCGGGACTAGCGGAGCAGTACTTC.